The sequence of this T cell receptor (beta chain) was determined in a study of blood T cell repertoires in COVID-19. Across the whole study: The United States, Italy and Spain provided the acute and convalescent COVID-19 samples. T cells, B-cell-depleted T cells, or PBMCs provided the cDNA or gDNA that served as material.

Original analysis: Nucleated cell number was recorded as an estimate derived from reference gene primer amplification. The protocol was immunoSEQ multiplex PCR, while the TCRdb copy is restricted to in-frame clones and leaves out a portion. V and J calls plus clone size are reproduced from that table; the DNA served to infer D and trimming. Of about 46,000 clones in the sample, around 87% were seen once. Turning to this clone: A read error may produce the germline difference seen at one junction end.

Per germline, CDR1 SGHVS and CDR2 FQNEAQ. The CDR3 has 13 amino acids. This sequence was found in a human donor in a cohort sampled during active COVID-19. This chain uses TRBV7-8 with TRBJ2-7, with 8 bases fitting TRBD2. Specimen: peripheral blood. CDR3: CASSLGGLGATNF. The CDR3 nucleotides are TGTGCCAGCAGCTTAGGGGGACTAGGGGCCACGAACTTC.